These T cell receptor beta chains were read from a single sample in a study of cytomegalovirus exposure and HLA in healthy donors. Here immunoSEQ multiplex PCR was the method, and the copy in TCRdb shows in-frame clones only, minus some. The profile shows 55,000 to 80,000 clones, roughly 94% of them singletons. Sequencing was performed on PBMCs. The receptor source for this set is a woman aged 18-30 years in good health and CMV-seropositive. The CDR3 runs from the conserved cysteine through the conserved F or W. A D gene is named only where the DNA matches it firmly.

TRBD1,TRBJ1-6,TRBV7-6,CASSLSGLWDRSRSPLHF
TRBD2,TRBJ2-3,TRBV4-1,CASSQVASGTSTDTQYF
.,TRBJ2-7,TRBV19,CASAGNAPYEQYF
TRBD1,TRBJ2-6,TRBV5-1,CASSGQGHSGANVLTF
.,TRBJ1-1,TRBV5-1,CASSLAGFTEAFF
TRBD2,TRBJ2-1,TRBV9,CASSASGRAGDEQFF
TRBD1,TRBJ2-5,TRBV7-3,CASSFTGGETQYF
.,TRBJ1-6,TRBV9,CASSAPGGIDNSPLHF
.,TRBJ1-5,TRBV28,CASSLQGGSQPQHF
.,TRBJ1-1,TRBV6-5,CASSYGGMTEAFF
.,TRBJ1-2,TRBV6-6,CASSYGWDGSYGYTF
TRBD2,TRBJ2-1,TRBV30,CAWGAGNYNEQFF
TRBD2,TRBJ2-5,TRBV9,CASSVSISASGDETQYF
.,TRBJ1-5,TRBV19,CASSPHRDRGSSNQPQHF
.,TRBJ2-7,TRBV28,CASSSLRGAYEQYF